Listed below are T cell receptor beta chains from one sample, sequenced in a study of shared clonotypes between healthy human individuals. Profiled with immunoSEQ multiplex PCR; TCRdb holds only in-frame clones, not every one. This table has about 2.1 million clones, 93% appearing once. The sequenced material came from naive CD8+ T cells from PBMCs. The source of these receptors is a man younger than 35 in good health. Some clones in this sample may be carry-over from other donors' samples. Both conserved end residues are part of each CDR3. Fields, in order: J gene, clone size, D gene, V gene, CDR3 protein, CDR3 DNA. D genes are given only for firm matches. Size tells how often a clone was seen (once, few, many) or the class of an expanded clone, and some rows leave it out.

TRBJ2-7 NA NA TRBV28 CASSPTTGHQDSLYF TGTGCCAGCAGTCCAACAACGGGACACCAGGATAGTCTGTACTTC
TRBJ2-7 NA TRBD1 TRBV7-9 CASSSTGAEQYF TGTGCCAGCAGCTCAACAGGGGCCGAGCAGTACTTC
TRBJ1-5 NA NA TRBV28 CASSLIGGGPHQPQHF TGTGCCAGCAGTTTAATTGGGGGGGGGCCCCATCAGCCCCAGCATTTT
TRBJ2-7 few NA TRBV7-2 CASSLVSYEQYF TGTGCCAGCAGCTTAGTTTCCTACGAGCAGTACTTC
TRBJ2-7 NA NA TRBV5-1 CASSFVGGGTPEQYF TGCGCCAGCAGCTTTGTAGGAGGGGGAACCCCCGAGCAGTACTTC
TRBJ2-2 NA NA TRBV9 CASSEGHRMETGELFF TGTGCCAGCAGCGAGGGACACCGGATGGAGACCGGGGAGCTGTTTTTT
TRBJ2-1 NA TRBD2 TRBV7-6 CASSLVAGPSGSSYNEQFF TGTGCCAGCAGCTTGGTAGCGGGGCCTAGCGGGAGCTCCTACAATGAGCAGTTCTTC
TRBJ2-3 NA NA TRBV6-6 CASSYLSGAADTQYF TGTGCCAGCAGTTACCTATCGGGGGCTGCAGATACGCAGTATTTT
TRBJ2-2 NA TRBD1 TRBV6-5 CATRTGANTGELFF TGTGCCACCCGGACAGGGGCGAACACCGGGGAGCTGTTTTTT
TRBJ2-7 NA NA TRBV18 CASSPSGGYYEQYF TGTGCCAGCTCACCTTCCGGGGGTTACTACGAGCAGTACTTC
TRBJ1-3 NA NA TRBV6-1 CASSGLYREVGDTIYF TGTGCCAGCAGTGGACTTTACAGGGAAGTAGGGGACACCATATATTTT
TRBJ2-5 NA NA TRBV5-4 CASSARETQYF TGTGCCAGCAGCGCCCGAGAGACCCAGTACTTC
TRBJ2-3 NA NA TRBV19 CASSGARRDTQYF TGTGCCAGTAGTGGGGCCAGACGAGATACGCAGTATTTT
TRBJ2-7 NA TRBD2 TRBV19 CASSIKSGRAGNEQYF TGTGCCAGTAGTATTAAGAGCGGGAGGGCCGGGAACGAGCAGTACTTC
TRBJ2-7 NA TRBD2 TRBV7-2 CASSLGPSGRVEQYF TGTGCCAGCAGCTTAGGGCCTAGCGGGAGGGTCGAGCAGTACTTC
TRBJ1-2 NA NA TRBV15 CATSILDPGTGYTF TGTGCCACCAGCATCCTTGATCCTGGCACTGGCTACACCTTC
TRBJ1-2 NA TRBD1 TRBV10-2 CASSERGQGFGYTF TGCGCCAGCAGTGAGAGGGGACAGGGCTTCGGCTACACCTTC
TRBJ2-6 NA NA TRBV11-3 CASSSRESRGAGANVLTF TGTGCCAGCAGCTCAAGGGAATCCAGGGGAGCGGGGGCCAACGTCCTGACTTTC
TRBJ2-1 NA NA TRBV7-8 CASSPPSEYNEQFF TGTGCCAGCAGCCCGCCTAGCGAATACAATGAGCAGTTCTTC
TRBJ1-3 NA NA TRBV18 CASSPPKGVLSSGNTIYF TGTGCCAGCTCACCACCGAAGGGCGTTCTTAGCTCTGGAAACACCATATATTTT
TRBJ1-5 NA NA TRBV19 CASSVVDSINQPQHF TGTGCCAGTAGCGTTGTGGACAGCATCAATCAGCCCCAGCATTTT
TRBJ2-3 NA TRBD2 TRBV4-3 CASSPTFGTSGRRVTDTQYF TGCGCCAGCAGCCCGACCTTTGGGACTAGCGGGAGGAGGGTCACAGATACGCAGTATTTT
TRBJ1-5 NA NA TRBV4-2 CASSQDLNPGGQPQHF TGTGCCAGCAGCCAAGATCTTAACCCGGGAGGCCAGCCCCAGCATTTT
TRBJ2-1 NA NA TRBV5-1 CASSLERNTISYNEQFF TGCGCCAGCAGCCTCGAGAGAAACACCATCTCCTACAATGAGCAGTTCTTC
TRBJ1-1 NA TRBD1 TRBV9 CASSETTTTGGAGTEAFF TGTGCCAGCAGCGAGACGACCACCACAGGGGGCGCAGGGACTGAAGCTTTCTTT
TRBJ2-1 NA NA TRBV29-1 CSVALSDILHEQFF TGCAGCGTTGCGTTGTCGGACATCCTCCATGAGCAGTTCTTC
TRBJ1-2 NA NA TRBV29-1 CSVGQIYGYTF TGCAGCGTTGGTCAGATCTATGGCTACACCTTC
TRBJ2-7 NA NA TRBV7-9 CASSLARGTPYEQYF TGTGCCAGCAGCTTAGCTAGGGGGACCCCCTACGAGCAGTACTTC
TRBJ2-3 NA NA TRBV6-5 CASSYARWGTDTQYF TGTGCCAGCAGTTACGCGCGGTGGGGCACAGATACGCAGTATTTT
TRBJ1-5 NA TRBD1 TRBV28 CASSPTGASNQPQHF TGTGCCAGCAGCCCCACAGGGGCTAGCAATCAGCCCCAGCATTTT
TRBJ2-7 NA NA TRBV28 CASSPRRGYEQYF TGTGCCAGCAGTCCGCGGCGAGGCTACGAGCAGTACTTC
TRBJ2-2 NA TRBD1 TRBV28 CASSFRQGRTGELFF TGTGCCAGCAGTTTCCGACAGGGTAGGACCGGGGAGCTGTTTTTT
TRBJ2-7 once NA TRBV1 CTSSQRDRGPYEQYF TGCACCAGCAGCCAAAGGGACAGGGGGCCCTACGAGCAGTACTTC
TRBJ1-5 NA NA TRBV6-6 CASWVANQPQHF TGTGCCAGCTGGGTGGCGAATCAGCCCCAGCATTTT
TRBJ2-7 once NA TRBV18 CASSPADWKYGSYEQYF TGTGCCAGCTCACCGGCGGACTGGAAATACGGCTCCTACGAGCAGTACTTC
TRBJ2-7 NA NA TRBV28 CASSPVKGADAYEQYF TGTGCCAGCAGCCCCGTTAAAGGAGCGGACGCCTACGAGCAGTACTTC
TRBJ1-1 NA TRBD1 TRBV9 CASSASRDREVHTEAFF TGTGCCAGCAGCGCCTCTAGGGACAGGGAAGTTCATACTGAAGCTTTCTTT
TRBJ1-5 NA TRBD1 TRBV13 CASSLGRGRNQPQHF TGTGCCAGCAGCTTGGGGAGGGGGCGGAATCAGCCCCAGCATTTT
TRBJ2-7 NA NA TRBV6-5 CASSYSEGLYEQYF TGTGCCAGCAGTTACTCGGAGGGTCTCTACGAGCAGTACTTC
TRBJ2-3 NA NA TRBV7-7 CASSLSDRSADTQYF TGTGCCAGCAGCTTATCCGACAGGTCAGCAGATACGCAGTATTTT
TRBJ1-4 NA NA TRBV6-5 CASSYFAGSREKLFF TGTGCCAGCAGTTACTTTGCGGGAAGTAGAGAAAAACTGTTTTTT
TRBJ2-7 NA TRBD1 TRBV4-1 CASSLRTGGKYEQYF TGCGCCAGCAGCCTTAGGACAGGGGGCAAGTACGAGCAGTACTTC
TRBJ2-7 NA NA TRBV11-2 CASSLDSDYPFYEQYF TGTGCCAGCAGCTTAGATTCTGACTACCCGTTCTACGAGCAGTACTTC
TRBJ2-7 NA TRBD2 TRBV28 CASSPQGGSYEQYF TGTGCCAGCAGTCCTCAGGGAGGGTCCTACGAGCAGTACTTC
TRBJ2-7 NA NA TRBV9 CASSVAGGIPYEQYF TGTGCCAGCAGCGTAGCCGGGGGCATACCCTACGAGCAGTACTTC
TRBJ2-7 NA TRBD1 TRBV27 CASSPYRGLEQYF TGTGCCAGCAGTCCTTACAGGGGCCTCGAGCAGTACTTC
TRBJ2-6 NA NA TRBV19 CASSQTSSGANVLTF TGTGCCAGTAGTCAAACAAGCTCTGGGGCCAACGTCCTGACTTTC
TRBJ2-2 NA NA TRBV21-1 CASSKVGTSGSSGELFF TGTGCCAGCAGCAAAGTTGGGACTAGCGGGAGCTCCGGGGAGCTGTTTTTT